What follows are 12 T cell receptor beta chains derived from one specimen sequenced in a study of T cell responses to AZD1222 COVID-19 vaccine. Assay: immunoSEQ multiplex PCR; the TCRdb copy retains only in-frame clones and omits some. This table has approximately 150,000 clones, approximately 90% appearing once. Here the sequenced sample was peripheral blood, taken 28 days after the second AZD1222 dose. The receptor source for this set is an adult who received the AZD1222 COVID-19 vaccine.

The J gene is TRBJ2-7, the V gene TRBV6-5; TRBD1 agrees at 8 bases. CDR3 length: 13 amino acids. J lost 4 bases, V lost 6 bases, and 5 bases had no gene match. CDR1 and CDR2 from the germline V gene are MNHEY and SVGAGI. CDR3 protein: CASSAGGSYEQYF. The CDR3 nucleotides read TGTGCCAGCAGCGCAGGGGGCTCTTACGAGCAGTACTTC.

The V call is TRBV9, the J call TRBJ1-4; 8 bases match TRBD1. After removal of 4 bases from V and 0 bases from J, the junction contained 5 bases not matched to a gene. Per germline, CDR1 SGDLS and CDR2 YYNGEE. The CDR3 is 16 residues long. The CDR3 region is CASSHGQGTTNEKLFF. The CDR3 DNA reads as TGTGCCAGCAGCCACGGACAGGGAACAACTAATGAAAAACTGTTTTTT. The full variable domain, its missing parts supplied by reference TRBV9 and TRBJ1-4, is DSGVTQTPKHLITATGQRVTLRCSPRSGDLSVYWYQQSLDQGLQFLIQYYNGEERAKGNILERFSAQQFPDLHSELNLSSLELGDSALYFCASSHGQGTTNEKLFFGSGTQLSVL.

This clone appeared a single time. The chain is built from TRBV28 and TRBJ1-5; possibly TRBD1 for D (5 bases). CDR1 and CDR2 from the germline V gene are MDHEN and SYDVKM. This CDR3 has 16 residues. V lost 5 bases and J lost 6, with 20 bases in between. The CDR3 protein is CASSPPGLRIGQPQHF. The CDR3 DNA reads TGTGCCAGCAGTCCTCCGGGACTCAGAATAGGTCAGCCCCAGCATTTT.

The V gene is TRBV13, the J gene TRBJ2-3; 7 bases are shared with TRBD1. The V gene end was trimmed by 3 bases and the J gene end by 12 bases; junction bases not matched to a gene: 6. Germline assignment: CDR1 PRHDT and CDR2 FYEKMQ (reference sequence). CDR3 size: 12 residues. CDR3: CASSFGDRQQYF. As DNA, the CDR3 is TGTGCCAGCAGCTTTGGGGACAGACAACAGTATTTT.

There are a few counts of this clone. The rearrangement uses TRBV7-2 and TRBJ1-1; D gene uncertain. The CDR3 spans 14 residues. The germline V gene has CDR1 SGHTA and CDR2 FQGNSA. Trimming pared 1 base from V and 1 base from J, leaving 7 bases between. The CDR3 region has the DNA TGTGCCAGCAGCTTAGTTGGCGGGAACACTGAAGCTTTCTTT. It yields the protein CASSLVGGNTEAFF. Using reference TRBV7-2 and TRBJ1-1 for the parts outside the CDR3, the full variable domain is GAGVSQSPSNKVTEKGKDVELRCDPISGHTALYWYRQSLGQGLEFLIYFQGNSAPDKSGLPSDRFSAERTGGSVSTLTIQRTQQEDSAVYLCASSLVGGNTEAFFGQGTRLTVV.

The chain couples TRBV27 to TRBJ1-1; unclear D gene. The CDR3 runs 17 residues. V shed 0 bases and J shed 0 bases, with 14 bases lying between them. CDR1 is MNHEY, CDR2 SMNVEV, per germline (reference sequence). CDR3 in amino acids: CASSLSGRGNMNTEAFF. The CDR3 DNA follows: TGTGCCAGCAGTTTATCTGGACGGGGAAACATGAACACTGAAGCTTTCTTT.

This chain links TRBV7-8 with TRBJ2-2; D is tentatively TRBD1 or TRBD2 (5 bases each). Germline CDR1 and CDR2: SGHVS and FQNEAQ. The CDR3 runs 17 residues. The V gene lost 5 bases and the J gene lost 7 bases, with 23 bases spanning the gap. The CDR3 here is CASSPSRIPGQVGELFF. The CDR3 DNA reads as TGTGCCAGCAGCCCCTCTAGAATACCGGGGCAAGTCGGGGAGCTGTTTTTT. Drawing the rest from reference TRBV7-8 and TRBJ2-2, the complete variable domain is GAGVSQSPRYKVAKRGQDVALRCDPISGHVSLFWYQQALGQGPEFLTYFQNEAQLDKSGLPSDRFFAERPEGSVSTLKIQRTQQEDSAVYLCASSPSRIPGQVGELFFGEGSRLTVL.

This clone appeared once. This chain joins TRBV5-1 and TRBJ2-2, with 8 bases matching TRBD1. The CDR3 consists of 15 residues. After removal of 4 bases from V and 6 bases from J, the junction contained 8 bases not matched to a gene. Germline CDR1 and CDR2: SGHRS and YFSETQ. The CDR3 reads CASSRRDRRAGELFF. In DNA form, the CDR3 reads TGCGCCAGCAGCCGCAGGGACAGGCGGGCCGGGGAGCTGTTTTTT.

V and J are TRBV5-1 and TRBJ2-1; 11 nucleotides align to TRBD2. There are 14 residues in the CDR3. V shed 6 bases, J shed 6 bases, and the junction held 5 bases outside the gene matches. Germline lookup yields CDR1 SGHRS and CDR2 YFSETQ. This CDR3 reads CASKRLAGSNEQFF. The DNA of the CDR3 is TGCGCCAGCAAGAGACTAGCGGGGAGCAATGAGCAGTTCTTC.

V usage is TRBV6-2 or TRBV6-3 and J usage is TRBJ1-2; tentative D call: TRBD1 (6 bases). V was shortened by 2 bases and J by 3 bases, with 28 bases between the two germline ends. The germline V gene encodes CDR1 MNHEY and CDR2 SVGEGT. The length of the CDR3 is 20 residues. CDR3 amino acids: CASSYGGPPLGGAGDYGYTF. CDR3 DNA sequence: TGTGCCAGCAGTTACGGCGGGCCCCCCCTCGGGGGCGCGGGGGACTATGGCTACACCTTC.

The chain is built from TRBV12-3 or TRBV12-4 and TRBJ2-7; no reliable D call. There are 13 residues in the CDR3. Deletions cut 1 base from V and 4 bases from J, with 8 bases between. CDR3 nucleotides: TGTGCCAGCAGTTTAGGGCGCGGTTACGAGCAGTACTTC. It translates to CASSLGRGYEQYF.

The chain joins TRBV13 to TRBJ2-1; a weak D match, TRBD1 (5 bases). The germline gives CDR1 PRHDT, CDR2 FYEKMQ (reference sequence). The CDR3 sequence is 14 residues long. V gave up 3 bases and J gave up 8 bases, with 14 bases separating them. CDR3 coding DNA: TGTGCCAGCAGCTTGCAAGGGGCAGGAGATGAGCAGTTCTTC. As protein: CASSLQGAGDEQFF.